A single sample is the source of the 32 T cell receptor beta chains below, sequenced in a study of T cells in Graves' hyperthyroidism and ophthalmopathy (dated by TCRdb to between 2018 and 2020). The library came from multiplex PCR. Sequencing was carried out with an Illumina HiSeq 2000. TCR beta CDR3 regions were amplified from RNA transcripts. The first round of RT-PCR for the TCR CDR3 was performed with the HTBI primer set and the Qiagen OneStep RT-PCR kit. The public sequencing data were trimmed at Q25 with fastp and processed into clonotypes with MiXCR by TCRdb, which kept only in-frame beta chains. CDR3 protein duplicates are merged, each entry listing the most common genes and DNA. A total of hundreds of thousands of distinct CDR3 sequences appear in this sample, about 16% of them only once. Around 30% of the sample is in the top ten clones. The material sequenced was blood. The source of these receptors is a woman aged 18-35 years with Graves' ophthalmopathy.

In this sample, this clonotype turned up many times. The chain employs TRBV6-2 or TRBV6-3 and TRBJ2-2, with D tentatively TRBD1 or TRBD2 (6 bases each). Germline V gene sequence: CDR1 MNHEY, CDR2 SVGEGT. Trimming stripped 6 bases from V and 2 bases from J, with 22 bases between. CDR3 length: 18 residues. The CDR3 DNA sequence: TGTGCCAGCAGCCTAATTGAGGGTACGGGGGCAAACACCGGGGAGCTGTTTTTT. It codes for CASSLIEGTGANTGELFF.

This clonotype was seen a handful of times. The rearrangement joins TRBV29-1 to TRBJ2-2, with 11 positions matching TRBD2. The CDR3 extends over 16 amino acids. Germline CDR1 reads SQVTM; CDR2 reads ANQGSEA. The ends lost 6 bases at V and 7 bases at J; junction bases unmatched: 13. CDR3 nucleotides: TGCAGCGTCTGTTTGATCGGGACTAGCGGTAGCGGGGAGCTGTTTTTT. Translation gives CSVCLIGTSGSGELFF.

The chain links TRBV30 to TRBJ1-5, with 10 positions matching TRBD1. CDR1 GTSNPN and CDR2 SVGIG come from the germline V gene (reference sequence). The CDR3 totals 17 residues. V lost 2 bases to trimming and J lost 7 bases; unmatched junction nucleotides: 14. The CDR3 DNA is TGTGCCTGGAGTCGCCCCAGGACAGGGGGAAGTCGGCAGCCCCAGCATTTT. The encoded protein is CAWSRPRTGGSRQPQHF.

Many counts were recorded for this clonotype. The V gene is TRBV6-5, the J gene TRBJ1-2, with D perhaps matching TRBD1 (5 bases). This CDR3 has 13 amino acids. Trimming left V 0 bases short and J 8 bases short, with 10 bases between. Per the germline V gene, CDR1 is MNHEY and CDR2 is SVGAGI. CDR3: CASSYSGGYGYTF. For the CDR3, the DNA is TGTGCCAGCAGTTACTCGGGGGGGTACGGCTACACCTTC.

The chain is built from TRBV28 and TRBJ2-1, with 8 bases identical to TRBD1. The CDR3 runs 15 residues. After removal of 3 bases from V and 4 bases from J, the junction contained 5 bases not matched to a gene. The V gene's germline CDR1 is MDHEN and CDR2 SYDVKM. CDR3 nucleotide sequence: TGTGCCAGCAGTTTTAGGGACAGGTTATACAATGAGCAGTTCTTC. It yields the protein CASSFRDRLYNEQFF.

This clonotype was counted between two and nine times. The CDR3 reads CASSLQRDGEQFF. The CDR3 DNA reads TGTGCCAGCAGTTTACAGCGGGATGGAGAGCAGTTCTTC. The chain combines TRBV12-3 or TRBV12-4 with TRBJ2-1, with TRBD2 matching over 7 bases. V trimming: 2 bases; J trimming: 10 bases; junction bases outside the gene matches: 5. The CDR3 totals 13 residues.

This clonotype was recorded many times. This chain joins TRBV10-3 and TRBJ2-1; 10 positions agree with TRBD2. The junction had 10 bases not matched to a gene; V was cut back by 5 bases and J by 3 bases. Germline values: CDR1 ENHRY, CDR2 SYGVKD. The CDR3 loop spans 17 amino acids. CDR3 sequence (DNA): TGTGCCATCAGTAACGCACACCTAGCGGGGGTCTACAATGAGCAGTTCTTC. Translated, it gives CAISNAHLAGVYNEQFF.

This clonotype was counted many times. The rearrangement joins TRBV2 to TRBJ2-2; D is undetermined. V was pared by 7 bases and J by 4 bases, with 7 bases between. From germline, CDR1 is SNHLY and CDR2 FYNNEI. There are 12 residues in the CDR3. CDR3 residues: CASKQVTGELFF. CDR3 DNA sequence: TGTGCCAGCAAGCAGGTCACCGGGGAGCTGTTTTTT. Full variable domain (rest looked up from reference TRBV2 and TRBJ2-2): EPEVTQTPSHQVTQMGQEVILRCVPISNHLYFYWYRQILGQKVEFLVSFYNNEISEKSEIFDDQFSVERPDGSNFTLKIRSTKLEDSAMYFCASKQVTGELFFGEGSRLTVL.

This chain uses TRBV4-1 with TRBJ1-3, with D maybe TRBD1 (5 bases). From germline, CDR1 is MGHRA and CDR2 YSYEKL. Trimming pared 4 bases from V and 0 bases from J, leaving 10 bases between. This CDR3 spans 15 amino acids. CDR3 region: CASSPGLLSGNTIYF. The CDR3 region has the DNA TGCGCCAGCAGCCCGGGACTCCTCTCTGGAAACACCATATATTTT.

This clonotype was seen at least ten times. The rearrangement uses TRBV10-3 and TRBJ2-2; perhaps TRBD1 as D (5 bases). The CDR3 covers 15 residues. Germline CDR1 and CDR2: ENHRY and SYGVKD. Deletions cut 3 bases from V and 1 base from J, with 9 bases between. The DNA for the CDR3 is TGTGCCATCAGTGATTCAGGGCGGAACACCGGGGAGCTGTTTTTT. It is translated as CAISDSGRNTGELFF.

This clonotype was detected many times. The chain has TRBV4-1 and TRBJ1-4, with a possible D match to TRBD1 (5 bases). Germline values: CDR1 MGHRA, CDR2 YSYEKL. Trimming took off 0 bases at V and 3 bases at J, with 8 bases between the two ends. The CDR3 is made up of 15 amino acids. The CDR3 here is CASSQDRGANEKLFF. In DNA, the CDR3 is TGCGCCAGCAGCCAAGATCGGGGGGCTAATGAAAAACTGTTTTTT.

The table lists this clonotype with many counts. V gene TRBV6-5 combines with J gene TRBJ1-2, with a possible D match to TRBD1 (5 bases). This CDR3 comprises 14 residues. CDR1 and CDR2 (germline): MNHEY, SVGAGI. V lost 0 bases and J 7 bases, leaving 12 bases between the germline ends. The CDR3 DNA reads TGTGCCAGCAGTTACTCGCCCCGTGGGGGTGGCTACACCTTC. Residues: CASSYSPRGGGYTF.

The chain is built from TRBV2 and TRBJ1-2; 10 bases are shared with TRBD1. The CDR3 is made up of 13 amino acids. The germline gives CDR1 SNHLY, CDR2 FYNNEI. V was clipped by 10 bases and J by 7 bases; unmatched bases: 9. CDR3 in amino acids: CATVGQGDCGYTF. The CDR3, as DNA: TGTGCCACCGTAGGACAGGGGGATTGTGGCTACACCTTC.

This clonotype has a count of ten or more. The V call is TRBV3-1, the J call TRBJ2-1, with D possibly being TRBD2 (6 bases). V was shortened by 2 bases and J by 6 bases, with 14 bases between the two germline ends. Per germline, CDR1 LGHDT and CDR2 YNNKEL (reference sequence). CDR3 length equals 15 residues. DNA for the CDR3: TGTGCCAGCAGCCAAATTTCCGGGAGTGGCAATGAGCAGTTCTTC. Its translation is CASSQISGSGNEQFF.

A note on this clonotype: Germline and junction disagree at one end, which may indicate a read error. This rearrangement joins TRBV7-7 to TRBJ2-5; D is tentatively TRBD1 or TRBD2 (6 bases each). Germline-derived CDR1 and CDR2 are SSHAT and FNYEAQ (reference sequence). The CDR3 contains 16 residues. The CDR3 is CASSFFLGGGQETQYF. CDR3 in DNA: TGTGCTAGCAGCTTCTTCCTAGGAGGGGGCCAAGAGACCCAGTACTTC.

The sample holds many counts of this clonotype. The V gene is TRBV28, the J gene TRBJ1-1, with D unresolved. V lost 2 bases and J 5 bases, leaving 6 bases between the germline ends. Germline V gene data show CDR1 as MDHEN and CDR2 as SYDVKM. The CDR3 covers 12 residues. CDR3 bases: TGTGCCAGCAGTTTAATGGGTACTGAAGCTTTCTTT. Residues: CASSLMGTEAFF.

Ten or more counts support this clonotype. This chain links TRBV5-1 with TRBJ1-2; tentatively, D is TRBD1 (6 bases). V was clipped by 0 bases and J by 7 bases, with 10 bases between them. This CDR3 has 13 residues. Germline CDR1 SGHRS, CDR2 YFSETQ. The CDR3 protein is CASSLGRGRGYTF. CDR3 DNA sequence: TGCGCCAGCAGCTTGGGCAGGGGCCGTGGCTACACCTTC.

The CDR3 DNA follows: TGCAGTGCTACCGGACAGCGCTCCTATAATTCACCCCTCCACTTT. Its protein is CSATGQRSYNSPLHF. The chain uses TRBV20-1 and TRBJ1-6; D is perhaps TRBD1 (6 bases). The germline gives CDR1 DFQATT, CDR2 SNEGSKA (reference sequence). The CDR3 runs 15 residues. Trimming took 4 bases from V and 0 from J, leaving 10 bases between them.

This clonotype was recorded at least ten times. Germline is not matched at one junction end, which may reflect a read error. This chain connects TRBV4-1 to TRBJ1-3, with 8 positions matching TRBD1. The germline gives CDR1 MGHRA, CDR2 YSYEKL. The CDR3 is 15 amino acids. The CDR3 sequence: CASSQDRGSGNTIYF. CDR3 nucleotide sequence: TGTGCCAGCAGCCAAGACAGGGGCTCTGGAAACACCATATATTTT.

There are many counts of this clonotype. V is TRBV10-3 and J is TRBJ2-2; 10 nucleotides match TRBD2. CDR3 length equals 16 residues. The V segment lost 2 bases and the J segment 7 bases; nucleotides outside the gene matches: 7. Per the germline V gene, CDR1 is ENHRY and CDR2 is SYGVKD. CDR3 amino acids: CAISEGLAGVVGELFF. In DNA, the CDR3 is TGTGCCATCAGTGAGGGGCTAGCGGGAGTGGTCGGGGAGCTGTTTTTT.

This clonotype was seen repeatedly, ten times or more. The chain carries TRBV12-3 or TRBV12-4 and TRBJ1-2; D is perhaps TRBD1 (5 bases). The CDR3 extends over 13 amino acids. Trimming removed 6 bases from V and 4 bases from J, with 12 bases in between. This CDR3 is CASSLGGVYGYTF. CDR3 in DNA: TGTGCCAGCAGCCTGGGAGGGGTCTATGGCTACACCTTC.

The chain combines TRBV6-1 with TRBJ2-7, with a possible D match to TRBD2 (5 bases). This CDR3 is 12 amino acids long. Deletions cut 7 bases from V and 3 bases from J, with 10 bases between. Germline V lookup: CDR1 MNHNS, CDR2 SASEGT. The CDR3 DNA is TGTGCCAGCACCACGGGAAGCTACGAGCAGTACTTC. Protein sequence: CASTTGSYEQYF.

This clonotype was counted many times. This rearrangement joins TRBV7-3 to TRBJ2-1; 8 bases align to TRBD2. V lost 5 bases to trimming and J lost 4 bases; unmatched junction nucleotides: 10. The CDR3 covers 16 residues. Germline values: CDR1 SGHTA, CDR2 FQGTGA. CDR3 sequence: CASSPLSGSKYNEQFF. The CDR3 nucleotides are TGTGCCAGCAGCCCACTCAGCGGGAGTAAGTACAATGAGCAGTTCTTC.

This sequence joins TRBV27 and TRBJ2-1; TRBD1 matches 8 bases. This CDR3 has 16 residues. The V segment lost 8 bases and the J segment 4 bases; nucleotides outside the gene matches: 13. The germline V gene encodes CDR1 MNHEY and CDR2 SMNVEV (reference sequence). Here the CDR3 reads CASANNRGKTYNEQFF. The CDR3 DNA reads as TGTGCCAGCGCGAATAACAGGGGGAAAACTTACAATGAGCAGTTCTTC.

This clonotype was counted many times. The genes are TRBV27 and TRBJ2-1, with D maybe TRBD2 (6 bases). V lost 3 bases, J lost 10 bases, and 19 bases lay in between. The CDR3 totals 15 residues. The germline V gene has CDR1 MNHEY and CDR2 SMNVEV (reference sequence). Written as DNA, the CDR3 is TGTGCCAGCAGTTTCCTCTCCGGGTCCCGGGGGGAGCAGTTCTTC. Protein: CASSFLSGSRGEQFF.

Many counts were recorded for this clonotype. The chain employs TRBV7-3 and TRBJ1-1; perhaps TRBD1 as D (5 bases). The CDR3 sequence is 14 residues long. Trimming cost V 2 bases and J 1 base, with 8 bases left between them. CDR1 SGHTA and CDR2 FQGTGA come from the germline V gene. In DNA form, the CDR3 reads TGTGCCAGCAGCTTAGGACACTCGAACACTGAAGCTTTCTTT. It translates to CASSLGHSNTEAFF.

This clonotype came up many times. This sequence joins TRBV28 and TRBJ1-5; D remains unclear. Trimming took off 2 bases at V and 3 bases at J, with 2 bases between the two ends. The germline CDR1 and CDR2 sequences are MDHEN and SYDVKM. CDR3 length equals 12 residues. In DNA, the CDR3 is TGTGCCAGCAGTTTACACAATCAGCCCCAGCATTTT. Its translation: CASSLHNQPQHF.

The V and J genes are TRBV4-1 and TRBJ1-1; TRBD1 agrees at 11 bases. CDR3 length equals 17 residues. V shed 4 bases and J 0 bases; nucleotides not matched to a gene: 7. Germline loops: CDR1 MGHRA, CDR2 YSYEKL. CDR3 residues: CASSLLGQGAMNTEAFF. In DNA form, the CDR3 reads TGCGCCAGCAGCCTCCTCGGACAGGGGGCTATGAACACTGAAGCTTTCTTT.

This clonotype has ten or more counts. V usage is TRBV5-6 and J usage is TRBJ2-1; 7 bases match TRBD2. CDR1 is SGHDT and CDR2 is YYEEEE in the germline V gene. V lost 4 bases to trimming and J lost 9 bases; unmatched junction nucleotides: 10. This CDR3 comprises 14 residues. As DNA, the CDR3 is TGTGCCAGCAGCCGGGGAGGGGCAGGCAGTGAGCAGTTCTTC. Its protein is CASSRGGAGSEQFF.

At least ten counts were recorded for this clonotype. The rearrangement links TRBV6-2 or TRBV6-3 to TRBJ2-7; TRBD2 matches 13 bases. The germline V gene has CDR1 MNHEY and CDR2 SVGEGT. The CDR3 is 16 amino acids. Trimming at V came to 4 bases and at J to 0 bases, leaving 3 bases not matched to a gene. This chain's CDR3 is CASSWGLAGLSYEQYF. The DNA for the CDR3 is TGTGCCAGCAGTTGGGGACTAGCGGGACTCTCCTACGAGCAGTACTTC.

This clonotype was seen repeatedly, ten times or more. V gene TRBV28 combines with J gene TRBJ1-4; the D is unclear. The CDR3 spans 13 residues. V dropped 5 bases and J dropped 8 bases, with 12 bases sitting between them. CDR1 is MDHEN and CDR2 is SYDVKM in the germline V gene. CDR3 sequence: CASSRLGYEKLFF. Here the CDR3 DNA reads TGTGCCAGCAGTCGTTTGGGGTACGAAAAACTGTTTTTT. Using reference TRBV28 and TRBJ1-4 for the parts outside the CDR3, the full variable domain is DVKVTQSSRYLVKRTGEKVFLECVQDMDHENMFWYRQDPGLGLRLIYFSYDVKMKEKGDIPEGYSVSREKKERFSLILESASTNQTSMYLCASSRLGYEKLFFGSGTQLSVL.

The sample holds many counts of this clonotype. V is TRBV24-1 and J is TRBJ2-3; D might be TRBD2 (6 bases). The V and J ends lost 0 bases and 5 bases respectively, with 14 bases between them. The CDR3 covers 16 residues. CDR1 is KGHDR and CDR2 is SFDVKD in the germline V gene. The DNA for the CDR3 is TGTGCCACCAGTGATTTGGAGTTCGGCGGGAAAGATACGCAGTATTTT. Its protein is CATSDLEFGGKDTQYF.